This T cell receptor beta chain was recovered during a study of cytomegalovirus exposure and HLA in healthy donors. The study's findings and limits: It was shown in a later analysis that HLA-associated TCR beta chains were more clonally expanded than other, equally common chains. Previous analysis showed most TCR beta V segments were productive about 87% or about 30% of the time. In all likelihood, a cluster of highly shared sequence variants was a sequencing artifact.

Both 60 Vbeta primers and 13 Jbeta primers went into the PCR. The assay was immunoSEQ multiplex PCR, and TCRdb's table has in-frame clones only and misses some. The profile shows more than 100,000 clones, roughly three quarters of them singletons. As concerns this clone: Its antigen is still unknown.

J lost 10 bases, V lost 2 bases, and 12 bases had no gene match. The CDR3 has 16 residues. Per the germline V gene, CDR1 is MNHEY and CDR2 is SVGAGI. This TCR was recovered from a young woman in good health and CMV-seronegative. Sequencing input: PBMCs. The chain links TRBV6-5 to TRBJ2-1; TRBD1 matches 9 bases. The CDR3 sequence is CASSYLHGQGTKEQFF. Here the CDR3 DNA reads TGTGCCAGCAGTTACCTTCATGGACAGGGGACGAAGGAGCAGTTCTTC.